This TCR beta chain was retrieved from a study of long-term antiretroviral therapy in people with HIV. General study points: In samples taken after ART, diversity increased but remained below transplant donor control levels. HIV repertoire CDR3 lengths ranged less widely than those of controls.

The CDR3 runs to 19 residues. V lost 2 bases to trimming and J lost 1 base, with 23 bases between them. Germline loops: CDR1 ENHRY, CDR2 SYGVKD. Regarding this clone: What it binds is not known.

Survey-level immunoSEQ v3.0 assays were run. Clones were sequenced by immunoSEQ multiplex PCR, and TCRdb holds only the in-frame ones, with some missing. The sample shows around 19,000 clones, 80% to 95% of them seen only once. The chain joins TRBV10-3 to TRBJ1-1, with a weak D call TRBD1 (5 bases). This TCR was sampled from a woman aged 45-59 years with HIV. Source: unsorted PBMCs, taken 4.4 years after starting antiretroviral therapy. The CDR3 DNA sequence: TGTGCCATCAGTGAGCCGACTGAAATTCCGGGGGGAACGAACACTGAAGCTTTCTTT. Its protein product is CAISEPTEIPGGTNTEAFF.